This T cell receptor beta chain was captured by sequencing in a study of cytomegalovirus exposure and HLA in healthy donors. Findings and caveats of the study: Some TCR beta chains (around 180 of them) were listed as cytomegalovirus-associated. A likely sequencing artifact accounted for one observed cluster of highly shared sequence variants. While the bulk of TCR sequences proved rare, some public TCRs turned up in many donors. What a later analysis showed was that several of the most significant clusters appeared linked to common viral pathogens.

This CDR3 comprises 12 residues. V lost 5 bases to trimming and J lost 4 bases, with 6 bases between them. With respect to this clone: The antigen remains unidentified.

13 Jbeta primers and 60 Vbeta primers were used for the PCR. Sequenced by immunoSEQ multiplex PCR; TCRdb stores in-frame clones only, minus some. The sample yields roughly 250,000 clones, about four fifths seen once. The clonotype originates from a girl aged 2 to 9 in good health and CMV-seronegative. Sequencing used PBMCs. V is TRBV23-1 and J is TRBJ1-5, with D uncertain. TRBV23-1 is an ORF for which the function is uncertain. CDR3 sequence reads: CASSISNQPQHF. The CDR3 bases are TGCGCCAGCAGTATCAGTAATCAGCCCCAGCATTTT.